The 2 T cell receptor beta chains below all came from one sample that was sequenced in a study of T cells in women clearing cervical HPV infection. Libraries were prepared by immunoSEQ multiplex PCR; TCRdb keeps only in-frame clonotypes and omits some of them. The sample includes 18,000 or so clones. Specimen: blood buffy coat. The receptors derive from a woman aged 18 to 75 with a cervical HPV16 infection that either progressed to CIN3+ or cleared (not recorded which).

Of note for this clone: The DNA ends 3 residues before the CDR3 does, and the rest of the CDR3 is filled in from the germline J gene. The J gene is TRBJ1-6, the V gene TRBV5-8; TRBD1 is a possible D gene (6 bases). The V gene lost 4 bases and the J gene lost 3 bases, with 8 bases spanning the gap. Germline V gene data show CDR1 as SGHTS and CDR2 as YDEGEE. The CDR3 spans 14 residues. CDR3: CASSAGHYNSPLHF. CDR3 DNA, as far as it was read: TGTGCCAGCAGCGCGGGACACTATAATTCACCC.

About this clone itself: With the read ending 3 residues before the CDR3 end, the germline J gene is used to fill in that end. V gene TRBV5-1 combines with J gene TRBJ1-1; possibly TRBD1 for D (6 bases). Trimming stripped 0 bases from V and 3 bases from J, with 12 bases between. This CDR3 comprises 15 residues. Germline V gives CDR1 SGHRS, CDR2 YFSETQ. The DNA read from the CDR3 is TGCGCCAGCAGCTTGGCCCCGACAGGATACACTGAA. Its translation is CASSLAPTGYTE. The CDR3, in full, reads CASSLAPTGYTEAFF.